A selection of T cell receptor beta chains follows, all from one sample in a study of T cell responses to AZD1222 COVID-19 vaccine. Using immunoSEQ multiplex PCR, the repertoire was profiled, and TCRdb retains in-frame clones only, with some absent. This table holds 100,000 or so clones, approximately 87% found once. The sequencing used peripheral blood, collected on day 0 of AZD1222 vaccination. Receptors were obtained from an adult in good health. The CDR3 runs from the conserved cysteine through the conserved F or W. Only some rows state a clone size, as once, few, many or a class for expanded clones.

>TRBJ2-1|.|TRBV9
CASSVGTGGYNEQFF
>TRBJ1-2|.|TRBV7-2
CASSTQGSSGYTF
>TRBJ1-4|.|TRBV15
CATSRAGTGNEKLFF
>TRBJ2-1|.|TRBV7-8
CASSSTRTGGTYNEQFF
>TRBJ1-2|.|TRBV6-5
CASSYFSEGGYTF
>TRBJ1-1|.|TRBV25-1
CASKGLNTEAFF
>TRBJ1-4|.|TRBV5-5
CASSITDPVATNEKLFF
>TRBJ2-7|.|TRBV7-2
CASSLVQGREQYF
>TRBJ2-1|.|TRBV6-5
CASGTTYNEQFF
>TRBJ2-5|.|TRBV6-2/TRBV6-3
CASSYSFQETQYF
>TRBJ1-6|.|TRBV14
CASSQGRQNSPLHF
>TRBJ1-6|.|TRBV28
CASSSTGDNSPLHF
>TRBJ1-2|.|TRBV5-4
CASSRGQGGGYTF
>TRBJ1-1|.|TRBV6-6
CASSDRGEGTEAFF
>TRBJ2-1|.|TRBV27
CASSFIGQAGYNEQFF
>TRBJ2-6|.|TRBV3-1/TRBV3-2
CASSPRTGSISGANVLTF
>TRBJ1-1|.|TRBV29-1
CSDARPGTGNTEAFF
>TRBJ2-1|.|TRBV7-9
CASSPRQETNNEQFF
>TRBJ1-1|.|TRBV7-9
CASRRDVTTEAFF
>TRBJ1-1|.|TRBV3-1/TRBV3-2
CASSQGHLTEAFF
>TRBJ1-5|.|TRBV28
CASSLRGENQPQHF
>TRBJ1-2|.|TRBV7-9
CASSPWGGPNYGYTF
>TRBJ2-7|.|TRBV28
CASSLNFYEQYF
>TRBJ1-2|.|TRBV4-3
CASSQDWGAAYGYTF
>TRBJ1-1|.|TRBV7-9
CASSLTTGTVDFEAFF
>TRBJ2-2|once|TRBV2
CASSTGGFGELFF
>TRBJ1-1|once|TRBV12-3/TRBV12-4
CASSSQQNTEAFF
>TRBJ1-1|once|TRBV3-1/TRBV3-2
CASSQDRTYTEAFF
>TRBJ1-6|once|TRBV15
CATSTRRAPPLHF
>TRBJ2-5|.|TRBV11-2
CASSFGGLQETQYF
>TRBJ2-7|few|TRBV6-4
CASSEGGEQYF
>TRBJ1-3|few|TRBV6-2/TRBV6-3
CASSRNLPGNTIYF
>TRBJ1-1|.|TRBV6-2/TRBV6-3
CASSYGQKNTEAFF
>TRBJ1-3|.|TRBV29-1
CSVGRGNTIYF
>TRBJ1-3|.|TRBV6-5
CASSYRGGSGNTIYF
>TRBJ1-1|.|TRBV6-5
CASAREYLMNTEAFF
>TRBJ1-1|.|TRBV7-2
CASSLERGSEAFF
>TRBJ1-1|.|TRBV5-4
CASSLIGQLNTEAFF
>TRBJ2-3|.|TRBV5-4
CASSPVRGRGTDTQYF
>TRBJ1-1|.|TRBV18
CASSLHEGATEAFF
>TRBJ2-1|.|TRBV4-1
CASSQEGGSGYYNEQFF
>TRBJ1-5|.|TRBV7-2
CASSLVGSQGNQPQHF
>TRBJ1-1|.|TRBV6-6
CASSYQDRRNTEAFF
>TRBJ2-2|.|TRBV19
CASRWGRDTGELFF
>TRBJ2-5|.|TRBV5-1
CASSLAGALGETQYF
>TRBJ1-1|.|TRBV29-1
CSVEETGRGTEAFF
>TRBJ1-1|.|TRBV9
CASSAPTGLNTEAFF
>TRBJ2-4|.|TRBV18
CASSPGTVAKNIQYF
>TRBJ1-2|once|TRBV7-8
CASSLAIRMSYTF
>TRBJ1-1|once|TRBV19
CASSTLDRVGTEAFF
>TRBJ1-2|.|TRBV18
CASSPAPAGNYGYTF
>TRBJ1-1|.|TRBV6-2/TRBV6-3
CASSLGQGGTEAFF
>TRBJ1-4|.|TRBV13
CASSSNPYSSTNEKLFF
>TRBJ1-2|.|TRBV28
CASSNVQGTGYTF
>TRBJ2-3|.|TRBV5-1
CASISSGGSTDTQYF
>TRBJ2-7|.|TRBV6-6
CASSKWGQAFYEQYF